Below, 10 T cell receptor beta chains from the same sample are listed, as sequenced in a study of shared clonotypes between healthy human individuals. Sequencing used immunoSEQ multiplex PCR; TCRdb keeps in-frame clones, though not all of them. The profile shows about 1.4 million clones, roughly 96% of them singletons. Sequencing input: naive CD4+ T cells sorted from blood. The subset was: CD45RA+ positively selected. Receptors originate from a man aged 30 to 45 in good health.

The rearrangement uses TRBV7-9 and TRBJ1-1; D is ambiguous. This CDR3 is 11 amino acids long. Per the germline V gene, CDR1 is SEHNR and CDR2 is FQNEAQ (reference sequence). The CDR3 sequence is CATERNTEAFF. The CDR3 nucleotides read TGTGCGACGGAACGAAACACTGAAGCTTTCTTT.

The chain is built from TRBV2 and TRBJ2-5, with D uncertain. V gave up 3 bases and J gave up 2 bases, with 7 bases separating them. CDR3 length: 13 residues. Germline V gene sequence: CDR1 SNHLY, CDR2 FYNNEI. The CDR3 region has the DNA TGTGCCAGCAGTGAGTTGTTACAAGAGACCCAGTACTTC. Protein product: CASSELLQETQYF.

The DNA for the CDR3 is TGCGCCAGCAGTCCCACAGATACGCAGTATTTT. The encoded protein is CASSPTDTQYF. The chain uses TRBV10-2 and TRBJ2-3; D remains unclear. This CDR3 comprises 11 residues. Trimming took 5 bases from V and 2 from J, leaving 2 bases between them. Germline V gives CDR1 WSHSY, CDR2 SAAADI.

Only a few counts were recorded for this clone. The chain employs TRBV5-1 and TRBJ1-3; possibly TRBD1 for D (6 bases). Trimming took off 4 bases at V and 2 bases at J, with 22 bases between the two ends. The germline CDR1 and CDR2 sequences are SGHRS and YFSETQ. The CDR3 consists of 18 residues. The CDR3 region has the DNA TGCGCCAGCAGCGCAACTTGGACGGGGCGGACAGCTGGAAACACCATATATTTT. This sequence encodes CASSATWTGRTAGNTIYF.

Comment on this clone: This sample also contains other DNA sequences that code for the same CDR3. The V and J genes are TRBV19 and TRBJ2-7, with D possibly being TRBD2 (6 bases). V dropped 6 bases and J dropped 3 bases, with 12 bases sitting between them. Germline loops: CDR1 LNHDA, CDR2 SQIVND (reference sequence). CDR3 size: 13 residues. CDR3 bases: TGTGCCAGTAGCGGGAGACTCTACTACGAGCAGTACTTC. Translation gives CASSGRLYYEQYF.

The rearrangement links TRBV28 to TRBJ2-5, with unresolved D. CDR3 size: 12 residues. Germline V gives CDR1 MDHEN, CDR2 SYDVKM. V lost 6 bases and J lost 6, with 11 bases in between. In DNA form, the CDR3 reads TGTGCCAGCAGGGACCCTGCACAGACCCAGTACTTC. Translating it yields CASRDPAQTQYF.

CDR3 in amino acids: CASSLLAGAGELFF. As DNA, the CDR3 is TGTGCCAGCAGCCTACTAGCGGGCGCCGGGGAGCTGTTTTTT. The rearrangement joins TRBV14 to TRBJ2-2, with 9 bases that match TRBD2. CDR1 and CDR2 (germline): SGHDN, FVKESK. The trim removed 4 bases at V and 6 bases at J, leaving 3 bases unmatched. The CDR3 is 14 residues long.

The chain recombines TRBV18 with TRBJ2-1, with 9 nucleotides matching TRBD2. This CDR3 region has 19 residues. Germline lookup yields CDR1 KGHSH and CDR2 LQKENI. V gave up 2 bases and J gave up 1 base; unmatched junction bases: 12. The CDR3 nucleotides read TGTGCCAGCTCACCAGTGTCTAGCGGGAAGTATTTTTCCTACAATGAGCAGTTCTTC. Translating it yields CASSPVSSGKYFSYNEQFF.

V gene TRBV19 combines with J gene TRBJ1-2; weak D call: TRBD1 (5 bases). This CDR3 has 14 residues. V shed 4 bases and J shed 2 bases, with 11 bases lying between them. CDR1 is LNHDA, CDR2 SQIVND, per germline (reference sequence). The CDR3 here is CASSTGLQNYGYTF. The CDR3 region has the DNA TGTGCCAGTAGTACGGGACTGCAGAACTATGGCTACACCTTC. The entire variable domain, with the rest obtained from reference TRBV19 and TRBJ1-2, is as follows: DGGITQSPKYLFRKEGQNVTLSCEQNLNHDAMYWYRQDPGQGLRLIYYSQIVNDFQKGDIAEGYSVSREKKESFPLTVTSAQKNPTAFYLCASSTGLQNYGYTFGSGTRLTVV.

A remark on this clone: This sample includes further DNA sequences coding for the same CDR3. The chain recombines TRBV5-6 with TRBJ2-7; D is uncertain. The CDR3 extends over 12 amino acids. Trimming shortened V by 0 bases and J by 4 bases, and 5 bases separated the two germline ends. Germline V gene sequence: CDR1 SGHDT, CDR2 YYEEEE. CDR3 sequence: CASSLDGYEQYF. Here the CDR3 DNA reads TGTGCCAGCAGCTTGGACGGGTACGAGCAGTACTTC.